Listed here are 30 T cell receptor beta chains from one sample, sequenced in a study of blood T cell repertoires in COVID-19. The repertoire was sequenced with immunoSEQ multiplex PCR; TCRdb's copy has only in-frame clones and lacks some. In the table there are 150,000 or so clones, 75% to 90% of which are singletons. The material sequenced was PBMCs or T cells enriched from blood (not recorded which). Receptor source: a woman between 35 and 50 years old who had been exposed to COVID-19.

The chain is built from TRBV6-7 and TRBJ2-3; 7 nucleotides line up with TRBD1. TRBV6-7 is flagged as an ORF with uncertain function. The CDR3 is made up of 18 amino acids. V trimming: 5 bases; J trimming: 0 bases; junction bases outside the gene matches: 14. CDR3 sequence reads: CASSHPRDRASSTDTQYF. In DNA, the CDR3 is TGTGCCAGCAGTCACCCCCGAGACAGGGCTTCTAGCACAGATACGCAGTATTTT.

Here the CDR3 DNA reads TGTGCCAGCGCCAGAGACAGGGGGCAGGGTGAGCAGTACTTC. Protein sequence: CASARDRGQGEQYF. The rearrangement uses TRBV9 and TRBJ2-7; 10 bases match TRBD1. Trimming cost V 7 bases and J 7 bases; bases outside gene matches: 11. This CDR3 has 14 amino acids. Germline CDR1 and CDR2: SGDLS and YYNGEE.

The sample holds one count of this clone. At the DNA level, this CDR3 is encoded by other sequences in the same sample as well. This chain uses TRBV19 with TRBJ2-3; D may be TRBD2 (6 bases). V gave up 3 bases and J gave up 2 bases, with 9 bases separating them. This CDR3 contains 14 residues. Germline CDR1 reads LNHDA; CDR2 reads SQIVND (reference sequence). CDR3 amino acids: CASSISGYTDTQYF. In DNA, the CDR3 is TGTGCCAGTAGTATTAGCGGCTACACAGATACGCAGTATTTT.

V usage is TRBV13 and J usage is TRBJ2-5; weak D call: TRBD1 (5 bases). The germline V and J ends were trimmed by 3 bases and 1 base, with 9 bases remaining between them. The CDR3 consists of 14 residues. Germline V gene data show CDR1 as PRHDT and CDR2 as FYEKMQ (reference sequence). Written as DNA, the CDR3 is TGTGCCAGCAGCTTCAGGGTCCCCCAAGAGACCCAGTACTTC. Its protein product is CASSFRVPQETQYF.

The rearrangement joins TRBV28 to TRBJ2-4; D may be TRBD1 (6 bases). The germline CDR1 and CDR2 sequences are MDHEN and SYDVKM. Between the trimmed V and J ends, which lost 2 bases and 1 base, there was a span of 15 bases. CDR3 length: 17 residues. CDR3 sequence reads: CASSLPIQGPAKNIQYF. The CDR3 DNA reads TGTGCCAGCAGTTTACCAATACAGGGACCCGCCAAAAACATTCAGTACTTC.

V and J are TRBV3-1 (or the pseudogene TRBV3-2) and TRBJ1-5, with D perhaps TRBD1 (5 bases). CDR3 length: 16 residues. Between the trimmed V and J ends, which lost 0 bases and 3 bases, there was a span of 12 bases. The germline V gene encodes CDR1 LGHDT and CDR2 YNNKEL (reference sequence). The CDR3 loop is CASSQDGGVPNQPQHF. The DNA of the CDR3 is TGTGCCAGCAGCCAAGATGGGGGGGTGCCCAATCAGCCCCAGCATTTT.

J is TRBJ1-5 and V is TRBV19; 7 bases map to TRBD1. Germline CDR1 reads LNHDA; CDR2 reads SQIVND (reference sequence). Unmatched junction bases numbered 16, after V lost 7 bases and J lost 7 bases. The CDR3 runs to 16 residues. Written as DNA, the CDR3 is TGTGCCAGTACCCCGACAGGGTATGTTTTCTGGCAGCCCCAGCATTTT. Its protein product is CASTPTGYVFWQPQHF.

The chain links TRBV12-3 or TRBV12-4 to TRBJ1-1; a weak D match, TRBD1 (6 bases). The CDR3 sequence is 12 residues long. V was cut by 6 bases and J by 8 bases, with 13 bases left in between. DNA for the CDR3: TGTGCCAGCAGCCGTGGACAGTCAGAAGCTTTCTTT. Translating gives CASSRGQSEAFF.

This sequence joins TRBV6-5 and TRBJ2-7, with D perhaps TRBD2 (5 bases). This CDR3 comprises 13 residues. V dropped 5 bases and J dropped 6 bases, with 14 bases sitting between them. Germline V CDR1 and CDR2: MNHEY, SVGAGI. CDR3 DNA: TGTGCCAGCAGTATTACCTCGGCGGGCGAGCAGTACTTC. This encodes CASSITSAGEQYF.

The chain combines TRBV3-1 (or the pseudogene TRBV3-2) with TRBJ1-6; TRBD1 might be the D (6 bases). CDR1 is LGHDT, CDR2 YNNKEL, per germline (reference sequence). The CDR3 is 15 residues long. V lost 0 bases and J lost 10, with 13 bases in between. CDR3 region: CASSQDLGAGSPLHF. The CDR3 region has the DNA TGTGCCAGCAGCCAAGATCTGGGGGCCGGATCACCCCTCCACTTT.

The chain combines TRBV14 with TRBJ2-7; the D gene is possibly TRBD2 (6 bases). This CDR3 spans 15 amino acids. The germline gives CDR1 SGHDN, CDR2 FVKESK. V was shortened by 1 base and J by 2 bases, with 12 bases between the two germline ends. CDR3 protein: CASSQVRGTPYEQYF. DNA for the CDR3: TGTGCCAGCAGCCAAGTTCGGGGGACCCCCTACGAGCAGTACTTC.

The rearrangement joins TRBV5-1 to TRBJ2-5; 7 bases align to TRBD1. With 3 bases clipped from V and 2 bases from J, the junction kept 10 bases outside the gene matches. The CDR3 covers 16 residues. CDR1 is SGHRS and CDR2 is YFSETQ in the germline V gene. CDR3 nucleotides: TGCGCCAGCAGCTCCATGGTCCCGGGACAGCAAGAGACCCAGTACTTC. This codes for CASSSMVPGQQETQYF.

This chain connects TRBV18 to TRBJ1-1; tentatively, D is TRBD1 (6 bases). CDR1 is KGHSH and CDR2 is LQKENI in the germline V gene. V lost 0 bases to trimming and J lost 1 base, with 9 bases between them. The CDR3 runs to 15 residues. CDR3 nucleotide sequence: TGTGCCAGCTCACCACCCCGGGGACAGAACACTGAAGCTTTCTTT. Translation: CASSPPRGQNTEAFF.

This sequence joins TRBV21-1 and TRBJ2-7; TRBD2 is the table's D call and was not checked against the DNA. TRBV21-1 is reported as a pseudogene. The CDR3 sequence is 13 residues long. The CDR3 region has the DNA TGTGCCAGCAACACCGGACTAGGCTACGAGCAGTACTTC. Translated, it gives CASNTGLGYEQYF.

The chain employs TRBV7-6 and TRBJ2-2; D may be TRBD1 (5 bases). Germline CDR1 and CDR2: SGHVS and FNYEAQ. This CDR3 has 17 amino acids. V dropped 5 bases and J dropped 5 bases, with 21 bases sitting between them. This chain's CDR3 is CASSQGPLRARTGELFF. The CDR3 DNA follows: TGTGCCAGCAGCCAGGGTCCCTTAAGGGCGAGGACCGGGGAGCTGTTTTTT. Full variable domain (rest looked up from reference TRBV7-6 and TRBJ2-2): GAGVSQSPRYKVTKRGQDVALRCDPISGHVSLYWYRQALGQGPEFLTYFNYEAQQDKSGLPNDRFSAERPEGSISTLTIQRTEQRDSAMYRCASSQGPLRARTGELFFGEGSRLTVL.

The CDR3 is CASSGWDREKLFF. As DNA, the CDR3 is TGTGCCAGCAGTGGGTGGGACAGGGAAAAACTGTTTTTT. The chain is built from TRBV6-4 and TRBJ1-4; TRBD1 agrees at 8 bases. The germline gives CDR1 MRHNA, CDR2 SNTAGT. The CDR3 has 13 residues. The trim removed 4 bases at V and 8 bases at J, leaving 3 bases unmatched.

The chain couples TRBV29-1 to TRBJ1-1, with D unresolved. V lost 2 bases and J 7 bases, leaving 14 bases between the germline ends. Germline-derived CDR1 and CDR2 are SQVTM and ANQGSEA. This CDR3 comprises 13 residues. The CDR3 loop is CSVEFPGSVEAFF. CDR3 DNA sequence: TGCAGCGTTGAATTCCCAGGCTCCGTTGAAGCTTTCTTT. Variable domain in full (rest from reference TRBV29-1 and TRBJ1-1): SAVISQKPSRDICQRGTSLTIQCQVDSQVTMMFWYRQQPGQSLTLIATANQGSEATYESGFVIDKFPISRPNLTFSTLTVSNMSPEDSSIYLCSVEFPGSVEAFFGQGTRLTVV.

This clone has only a few counts. The V gene is TRBV18, the J gene TRBJ2-7; possible D gene TRBD1, 7 bases. Per germline, CDR1 KGHSH and CDR2 LQKENI. The CDR3 totals 14 residues. Between the trimmed V and J ends, which lost 8 bases and 1 base, there was a span of 15 bases. DNA for the CDR3: TGTGCCAGCAAACGTGCAGGGGGGTCCTACGAGCAGTACTTC. It codes for CASKRAGGSYEQYF.

The V and J genes are TRBV4-3 and TRBJ2-1, with TRBD2 identical over 12 bases. CDR1 is LGHNA, CDR2 YSLEER, per germline. The CDR3 is made up of 17 amino acids. The ends lost 1 base at V and 0 bases at J; junction bases unmatched: 1. The CDR3 here is CASSQVTSGSSYNEQFF. The CDR3 DNA sequence: TGCGCCAGCAGCCAAGTGACTAGCGGGAGCTCCTACAATGAGCAGTTCTTC.

V usage is TRBV7-9 and J usage is TRBJ2-1; TRBD2 aligns across 8 bases. The CDR3 is made up of 13 amino acids. CDR1 and CDR2 (germline): SEHNR, FQNEAQ (reference sequence). The V gene end was trimmed by 6 bases and the J gene end by 7 bases; junction bases not matched to a gene: 5. The CDR3 region has the DNA TGTGCCAGCAGTCCGGGACTAGGTAATGAGCAGTTCTTC. Its translation: CASSPGLGNEQFF.

The chain is built from TRBV7-7 and TRBJ2-5, with 7 bases that match TRBD1. V shed 5 bases and J 1 base; nucleotides not matched to a gene: 7. The CDR3 is 15 amino acids. Germline CDR1 is SSHAT and CDR2 is FNYEAQ (reference sequence). The CDR3 DNA follows: TGTGCCAGCAGCAGAGGGACAGCGATCCAAGAGACCCAGTACTTC. This encodes CASSRGTAIQETQYF.

The table lists this clone with a few counts. This chain's CDR3 is CASSAGQGTEKLFF. The CDR3 nucleotides read TGTGCCAGCAGCGCGGGACAGGGGACTGAAAAACTGTTTTTT. V is TRBV5-4 and J is TRBJ1-4, with 10 nucleotides matching TRBD1. Trimming removed 4 bases from V and 7 bases from J; junction bases left unmatched: 4. The CDR3 runs to 14 residues. Germline CDR1 reads SGHNT; CDR2 reads YYREEE (reference sequence).

V and J are TRBV10-3 and TRBJ2-3, with D tentatively TRBD1 (6 bases). CDR1 ENHRY and CDR2 SYGVKD come from the germline V gene. This CDR3 spans 15 amino acids. V was cut by 0 bases and J by 2 bases, with 9 bases left in between. CDR3 in DNA: TGTGCCATCAGTGAGTCACAGGGCTTCACAGATACGCAGTATTTT. It encodes CAISESQGFTDTQYF.

The genes are TRBV27 and TRBJ1-5; D is undetermined. Trimming pared 3 bases from V and 7 bases from J, leaving 7 bases between. The CDR3 totals 12 residues. Germline V gene sequence: CDR1 MNHEY, CDR2 SMNVEV (reference sequence). The CDR3 protein is CASSFVGQPQHF. CDR3 nucleotide sequence: TGTGCCAGCAGTTTTGTCGGGCAGCCCCAGCATTTT.

The V and J genes are TRBV5-4 and TRBJ1-4; 7 bases fit TRBD1. With V trimmed by 1 base and J by 5 bases, 5 bases remained unmatched. From germline, CDR1 is SGHNT and CDR2 YYREEE (reference sequence). CDR3 length equals 15 residues. The CDR3 region is CASSLLSTGNEKLFF. The CDR3 nucleotides read TGTGCCAGCAGCTTGCTATCGACAGGGAATGAAAAACTGTTTTTT.

This clone has a handful of counts. J is TRBJ2-7 and V is TRBV27; the match to TRBD2 covers 7 bases. V dropped 6 bases and J dropped 0; count of bases not matched to a gene: 11. CDR3 length: 16 residues. CDR1 is MNHEY, CDR2 SMNVEV, per germline (reference sequence). The CDR3 loop reads CASSLGGPFSSYEQYF. The CDR3 region has the DNA TGTGCCAGCAGCCTGGGAGGGCCTTTTAGCTCCTACGAGCAGTACTTC.

This clone was seen only a few times. This chain uses TRBV7-8 with TRBJ1-5; TRBD1 matches 10 bases. Trimming cost V 5 bases and J 1 base; bases outside gene matches: 8. CDR3 length equals 17 residues. Germline values: CDR1 SGHVS, CDR2 FQNEAQ. The CDR3 region has the DNA TGTGCCAGCAGCCGAGAGGGACAGGGGTTAAGCAATCAGCCCCAGCATTTT. This sequence encodes CASSREGQGLSNQPQHF.

This chain connects TRBV7-9 to TRBJ1-4; D possibly corresponds to TRBD1 (5 bases). Germline lookup yields CDR1 SEHNR and CDR2 FQNEAQ (reference sequence). The CDR3 runs to 15 residues. Trimming took 2 bases from V and 7 from J, leaving 14 bases between them. The CDR3 spells CASSLWVGGIEKLFF. The CDR3 DNA reads as TGTGCCAGCAGCTTATGGGTGGGGGGGATTGAAAAACTGTTTTTT.

This chain joins TRBV5-4 and TRBJ2-7; TRBD1 matches at 8 bases. Germline values: CDR1 SGHNT, CDR2 YYREEE (reference sequence). The V gene end was trimmed by 4 bases and the J gene end by 6 bases; junction bases not matched to a gene: 9. This CDR3 has 14 amino acids. CDR3 nucleotides: TGTGCCAGCAGCACTGGACAGGGTCAGGGCGAGCAGTACTTC. This codes for CASSTGQGQGEQYF.

This clone has just one count. The rearrangement joins TRBV27 to TRBJ1-6; D gene unclear. The CDR3 runs 11 residues. V lost 5 bases and J 13 bases, leaving 9 bases between the germline ends. Per germline, CDR1 MNHEY and CDR2 SMNVEV (reference sequence). CDR3: CASSLVRPLHF. DNA for the CDR3: TGTGCCAGCAGTCTGGTCCGGCCCCTCCACTTT.